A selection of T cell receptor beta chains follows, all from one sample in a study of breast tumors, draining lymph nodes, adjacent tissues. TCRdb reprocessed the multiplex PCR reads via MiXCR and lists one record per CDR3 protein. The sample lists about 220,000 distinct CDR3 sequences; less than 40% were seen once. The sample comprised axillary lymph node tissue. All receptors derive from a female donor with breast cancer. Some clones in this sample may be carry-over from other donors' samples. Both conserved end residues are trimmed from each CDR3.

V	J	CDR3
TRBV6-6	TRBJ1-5	ASSSQRGSNQPQH
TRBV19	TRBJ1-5	ASSMRGLRGQPQH
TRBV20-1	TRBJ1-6	SARAQGWNSPLH
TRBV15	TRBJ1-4	ATSSRHTTNEKLF
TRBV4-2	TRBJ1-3	ASSQGSGGNTIY
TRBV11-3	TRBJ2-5	ASSKTGHQETQY
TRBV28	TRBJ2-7	ASSSGLDGYEQY
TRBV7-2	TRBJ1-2	ASSLAPEGGYT
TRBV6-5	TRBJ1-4	ASRGTGDEKLF
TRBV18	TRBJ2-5	ASSPDRSQETQY
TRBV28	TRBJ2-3	ASSLEGSITDTQY
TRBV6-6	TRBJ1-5	ASSHSYRWH
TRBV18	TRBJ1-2	ASHRDHAYGYT
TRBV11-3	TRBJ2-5	ASSLDETQY
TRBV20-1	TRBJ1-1	SATGAWMNTEAF
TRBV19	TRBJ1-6	ASSIEGKGSTTNSPLH
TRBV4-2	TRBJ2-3	ASSQVSGSSDTQY
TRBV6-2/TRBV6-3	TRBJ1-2	ASSSPRSGGYGYT
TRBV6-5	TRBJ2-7	ASSYFAGGPYEQY
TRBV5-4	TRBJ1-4	ASSFRQQTNEKLF
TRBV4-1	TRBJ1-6	ASSQDKNRGLNSPLH
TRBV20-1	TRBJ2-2	SASRLTSGATGELF
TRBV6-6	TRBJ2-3	ASSWTPDTQY
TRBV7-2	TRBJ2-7	ASSLSPLYEQY
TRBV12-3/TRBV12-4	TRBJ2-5	ASSYGAGGPQETQY
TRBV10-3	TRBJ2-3	AISSHPGGTDTQY
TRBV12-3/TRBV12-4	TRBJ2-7	AGKLEAGGGYEQY
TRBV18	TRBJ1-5	ANSPSSNQPQH
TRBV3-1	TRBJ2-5	ASSQGGGQETQY
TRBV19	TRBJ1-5	ASSTRGQGNQPQH
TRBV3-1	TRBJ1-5	ASSQGTGGVSAQH
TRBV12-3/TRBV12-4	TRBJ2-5	AGSFASKGQETQY
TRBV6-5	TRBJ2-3	ASSYRAASTDTQY
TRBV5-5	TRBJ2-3	ASSLGGQGETDTQY
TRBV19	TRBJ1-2	ATWGGYYGYT
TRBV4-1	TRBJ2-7	ASSHPGTEDYEQY
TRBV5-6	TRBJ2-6	ASSLTSPGANVLT
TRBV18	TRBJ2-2	ASSPDAGGRPSSGELF
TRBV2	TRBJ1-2	ASRVGTNYGYT
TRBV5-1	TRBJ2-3	ASSLIGAGATDTQY
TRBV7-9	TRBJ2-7	ASSLGDRGSYEQY
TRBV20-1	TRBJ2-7	SVADRVEQY
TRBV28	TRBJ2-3	ASSSPGGPDTQY
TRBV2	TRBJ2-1	ASTRQGRVEEALRVAQF
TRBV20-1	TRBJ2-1	SAERGQGGAWQF